This TCR beta chain was found in a study of T-cell memory formation after mild COVID-19. This clonotype appeared many times. A single record per CDR3 protein comes from TCRdb applying MiXCR to the 5' RACE reads. The sample has roughly 86,000 distinct CDR3 sequences, 13% seen once. The specimen sequenced was PBMCs or a T cell subset sorted from them (not recorded which). The source of this sequence is an adult woman who had mild COVID-19 (a few samples of this study predate the infection). Cell type and time point are not known.

The CDR3 sequence is CASSPGQGMWTDTQYF. The CDR3 coding sequence is TGCGCCAGCAGCCCCGGACAGGGGATGTGGACAGATACGCAGTATTTT. The chain uses TRBV5-1 and TRBJ2-3; TRBD1 aligns across 9 bases. Germline assignment: CDR1 SGHRS and CDR2 YFSETQ. The junction had 9 bases not matched to a gene; V was cut back by 4 bases and J by 3 bases. The CDR3 is made up of 16 amino acids. The variable domain in full, completed from reference TRBV5-1 and TRBJ2-3, reads KAGVTQTPRYLIKTRGQQVTLSCSPISGHRSVSWYQQTPGQGLQFLFEYFSETQRNKGNFPGRFSGRQFSNSRSEMNVSTLELGDSALYLCASSPGQGMWTDTQYFGPGTRLTVL.